This entry lists 24 T cell receptor beta chains sequenced from one sample in a study of blood T cells in healthy people across ages. A second PCR, run for about 7 to 11 cycles, used a sample-barcoded 5' primer plus a J-beta primer mix. From the 5' RACE reads, TCRdb called clonotypes with MiXCR, one entry per CDR3 protein. The sample holds 1.5 million or so distinct CDR3 sequences; approximately 38% are singletons and the top ten take roughly 7.9%. The sequencing input was blood. The receptors were gathered from a woman aged 18-29 years in good health.

The genes are TRBV12-3 or TRBV12-4 and TRBJ1-1; no clear D. This CDR3 comprises 12 residues. The ends were cut back, 1 base at V and 6 bases at J, with 6 bases in the middle. The CDR3 reads CASSLGRAEAFF. The CDR3 DNA follows: TGTGCCAGCAGTTTAGGACGCGCTGAAGCTTTCTTT.

This rearrangement joins TRBV20-1 to TRBJ2-7, with unresolved D. V was pared by 5 bases and J by 3 bases, with 17 bases between. The CDR3 spans 14 residues. Germline V gives CDR1 DFQATT, CDR2 SNEGSKA (reference sequence). In DNA, the CDR3 is TGCAGTGCTCGTTACGACTCGCCCCGCTACGAGCAGTACTTC. Protein product: CSARYDSPRYEQYF.

The rearrangement uses TRBV20-1 and TRBJ2-1; a possible D gene is TRBD2 (6 bases). CDR3 length: 15 residues. V lost 1 base, J lost 0 bases, and 10 bases lay in between. The germline V gene encodes CDR1 DFQATT and CDR2 SNEGSKA (reference sequence). The DNA for the CDR3 is TGCAGTGCTAGAGGGGGCGGGATCTCCTACAATGAGCAGTTCTTC. Its protein is CSARGGGISYNEQFF.

This chain connects TRBV10-3 to TRBJ1-1, with unresolved D. Trimming left V 2 bases short and J 8 bases short, with 6 bases between. The germline CDR1 and CDR2 sequences are ENHRY and SYGVKD. The CDR3 runs to 11 residues. CDR3 coding DNA: TGTGCCATCAGTGAGCTCACCGAAGCTTTCTTT. It specifies CAISELTEAFF.

The rearrangement links TRBV4-1 to TRBJ2-1; 8 bases agree with TRBD2. The CDR3 is 16 residues long. V gave up 0 bases and J gave up 8 bases; unmatched junction bases: 9. In germline, CDR1 is MGHRA, CDR2 YSYEKL. CDR3 amino acids: CASSQETLAGGYEQFF. For the CDR3, the DNA is TGCGCCAGCAGCCAAGAAACCCTAGCGGGTGGGTATGAGCAGTTCTTC.

This chain links TRBV6-5 with TRBJ1-2; TRBD1 matches 7 bases. The germline gives CDR1 MNHEY, CDR2 SVGAGI. This CDR3 spans 12 amino acids. Trimming removed 6 bases from V and 8 bases from J; junction bases left unmatched: 6. This CDR3 reads CASRPTGWGYTF. CDR3 nucleotide sequence: TGTGCCAGCAGACCGACAGGGTGGGGCTACACCTTC.

There are a few counts of this clonotype. In DNA form, the CDR3 reads TGTGCCAGCAGCCAAGAAAGGGGTCGACGAAGTGGACAGGGGGCTCCAAACTATGGCTACACCTTC. The encoded protein is CASSQERGRRSGQGAPNYGYTF. The gene calls are TRBV4-2 and TRBJ1-2; 11 bases line up with TRBD1. Losses at the gene ends were 0 bases for V and 2 bases for J; bases not matched to a gene: 20. This CDR3 has 22 residues. The germline gives CDR1 LGHNA, CDR2 YNFKEQ.

The chain combines TRBV15 with TRBJ2-7; TRBD2 agrees at 14 bases. Matching the DNA end better, TRBJ2-5 makes the J call doubtful. Germline V gene lookup returns CDR1 LNHNV and CDR2 YYDKDF (reference sequence). CDR3 length equals 18 residues. CDR3 in DNA: TGTGCCACCAGCAGAGGGGTGTTGACTAGCGGGAGGGTAGAGACCCAGTACTTC. This translates into CATSRGVLTSGRVETQYF.

In this sample, this clonotype turned up a few times. The chain employs TRBV4-1 and TRBJ2-7; D is undetermined. The CDR3 is 12 residues long. The V gene's germline CDR1 is MGHRA and CDR2 YSYEKL. With 5 bases removed from V and 5 bases from J, the gap between germline ends came to 10 bases. This CDR3 reads CASSVPDDEQYF. CDR3 DNA: TGCGCCAGCAGCGTTCCCGATGACGAGCAGTACTTC.

This chain joins TRBV28 and TRBJ2-1; 10 bases align to TRBD2. Germline CDR1 MDHEN, CDR2 SYDVKM. The V gene end was trimmed by 6 bases and the J gene end by 9 bases; junction bases not matched to a gene: 5. This CDR3 spans 13 amino acids. CDR3 nucleotide sequence: TGTGCCAGCAGAAGCGGGGGGGCCAGTGAGCAGTTCTTC. This encodes CASRSGGASEQFF.

This clonotype has only a few counts. The rearrangement uses TRBV7-9 and TRBJ2-3, with 9 bases fitting TRBD2. Germline V lookup: CDR1 SEHNR, CDR2 FQNEAQ (reference sequence). With 3 bases clipped from V and 1 base from J, the junction kept 5 bases outside the gene matches. The CDR3 totals 16 residues. The CDR3 sequence: CASSFQASGGTDTQYF. In DNA form, the CDR3 reads TGTGCCAGCAGCTTTCAAGCTAGCGGGGGCACAGATACGCAGTATTTT.

The V and J genes are TRBV5-1 and TRBJ1-1, with a weak D call TRBD1 (5 bases). The CDR3 runs 13 residues. The germline V and J ends were trimmed by 4 bases and 4 bases, with 11 bases remaining between them. CDR1 is SGHRS and CDR2 is YFSETQ in the germline V gene. CDR3 amino acids: CASSTDSFTEAFF. CDR3 bases: TGCGCCAGCAGCACCGACAGTTTCACTGAAGCTTTCTTT. The whole variable domain, remainder taken from reference TRBV5-1 and TRBJ1-1, is KAGVTQTPRYLIKTRGQQVTLSCSPISGHRSVSWYQQTPGQGLQFLFEYFSETQRNKGNFPGRFSGRQFSNSRSEMNVSTLELGDSALYLCASSTDSFTEAFFGQGTRLTVV.

The rearrangement joins TRBV4-2 to TRBJ2-7; D possibly corresponds to TRBD1 (6 bases). The CDR3 extends over 16 amino acids. Germline CDR1 and CDR2: LGHNA and YNFKEQ. Between the trimmed V and J ends, which lost 0 bases and 2 bases, there was a span of 14 bases. The CDR3 region has the DNA TGTGCCAGCAGCCAAGATAATACAGGGACCCCCTACGAGCAGTACTTC. It codes for CASSQDNTGTPYEQYF.

This clonotype appeared a few times. The chain has TRBV5-1 and TRBJ2-1, with 7 positions matching TRBD2. Germline V CDR1 and CDR2: SGHRS, YFSETQ. The CDR3 has 14 residues. V dropped 6 bases and J dropped 4; count of bases not matched to a gene: 7. The CDR3 is CASTRGDPYNEQFF. The CDR3 DNA sequence: TGCGCCAGCACCCGGGGGGATCCTTACAATGAGCAGTTCTTC.

This clonotype was seen a handful of times. The DNA for the CDR3 is TGTGCCAGCAGTTTACGGACAGGGGGCAGGGATGGCTACACCTTC. This translates into CASSLRTGGRDGYTF. The chain combines TRBV28 with TRBJ1-2; 11 bases are shared with TRBD1. J lost 6 bases, V lost 2 bases, and 5 bases had no gene match. CDR1 MDHEN and CDR2 SYDVKM come from the germline V gene. The CDR3 covers 15 residues.

The chain uses TRBV9 and TRBJ2-1; the match to TRBD1 covers 9 bases. This CDR3 spans 15 amino acids. The trim removed 3 bases at V and 7 bases at J, leaving 8 bases unmatched. CDR1 is SGDLS and CDR2 is YYNGEE in the germline V gene. CDR3 sequence reads: CASSATGGGGNEQFF. In DNA, the CDR3 is TGTGCCAGCAGCGCAACAGGGGGCGGTGGTAATGAGCAGTTCTTC.

The chain combines TRBV12-3 or TRBV12-4 with TRBJ2-5; TRBD2 matches 7 bases. J lost 5 bases, V lost 5 bases, and 14 bases had no gene match. The CDR3 runs 16 residues. The CDR3 loop is CASSPVPLAEGETQYF. CDR3 sequence (DNA): TGTGCCAGCAGTCCCGTTCCCCTAGCGGAGGGGGAGACCCAGTACTTC.

The rearrangement uses TRBV20-1 and TRBJ2-3, with 10 bases matching TRBD2. The germline V gene encodes CDR1 DFQATT and CDR2 SNEGSKA (reference sequence). There are 14 residues in the CDR3. Germline trimming cut 3 bases from V and 7 bases from J; bases unmatched to any gene: 7. CDR3 region: CSASKAGGDHTQYF. For the CDR3, the DNA is TGCAGTGCTAGTAAAGCGGGGGGGGATCATACGCAGTATTTT.

This clonotype has only a few counts. This rearrangement joins TRBV2 to TRBJ2-1, with a possible D match to TRBD2 (6 bases). Germline V gene data show CDR1 as SNHLY and CDR2 as FYNNEI. This CDR3 spans 16 amino acids. V was trimmed by 3 bases and J by 4 bases, leaving 16 bases between them. The CDR3 is CASSETGVDSYNEQFF. DNA of the CDR3: TGTGCCAGCAGTGAGACGGGAGTGGATTCTTACAATGAGCAGTTCTTC.

This sequence joins TRBV12-3 or TRBV12-4 and TRBJ2-1; D is possibly TRBD1 or TRBD2 (5 bases each). The ends were cut back, 1 base at V and 13 bases at J, with 26 bases in the middle. CDR3 length: 17 amino acids. The CDR3 DNA sequence: TGTGCCAGCAGTTTAGACTTAGGGCACGCGAGAGGGGAGACCCAGTTCTTC. Residues: CASSLDLGHARGETQFF.

The V call is TRBV5-1, the J call TRBJ2-2; 8 bases align to TRBD1. Per the germline V gene, CDR1 is SGHRS and CDR2 is YFSETQ. The CDR3 runs 15 residues. Unmatched junction bases numbered 5, after V lost 4 bases and J lost 3 bases. This chain's CDR3 is CASSPGGRDTGELFF. In DNA form, the CDR3 reads TGCGCCAGCAGCCCAGGGGGCAGGGACACCGGGGAGCTGTTTTTT.

This clonotype has more than one count but fewer than ten. The rearrangement links TRBV27 to TRBJ2-3; D gene unclear. V was shortened by 5 bases and J by 4 bases, with 22 bases between the two germline ends. CDR1 and CDR2 (germline): MNHEY, SMNVEV (reference sequence). The CDR3 length is 17 residues. In DNA, the CDR3 is TGTGCCAGCAGTCCCCCCTTTGGGCTTAATCGGGCAGATACGCAGTATTTT. This encodes CASSPPFGLNRADTQYF.

This clonotype came up a few times. The V call is TRBV28, the J call TRBJ2-7; D unclear. The germline gives CDR1 MDHEN, CDR2 SYDVKM. Trimming left V 6 bases short and J 2 bases short, with 20 bases between. The CDR3 is 16 residues long. The CDR3, as DNA: TGTGCCAGCAGCCCAAACGGATGGGGATCCCCCTACGAGCAGTACTTC. Its protein product is CASSPNGWGSPYEQYF. Based on the CDR3 plus reference TRBV28 and TRBJ2-7, the full variable domain is DVKVTQSSRYLVKRTGEKVFLECVQDMDHENMFWYRQDPGLGLRLIYFSYDVKMKEKGDIPEGYSVSREKKERFSLILESASTNQTSMYLCASSPNGWGSPYEQYFGPGTRLTVT.

The rearrangement links TRBV25-1 to TRBJ2-1, with D hard to call. Germline CDR1 MGHDK, CDR2 SYGVNS. V was shortened by 7 bases and J by 6 bases, with 22 bases between the two germline ends. CDR3 size: 16 residues. For the CDR3, the DNA is TGTGCCAGCACCCCCCGCGGCGCGGCCACGTCCAATGAGCAGTTCTTC. This translates into CASTPRGAATSNEQFF.